The entry below gives a single TCR beta chain sequence along with its context. Its antigen is currently unknown. The donors, aged about 6 to 95, were healthy Caucasians from Russia. Each sample yielded at least 5 micrograms of PBMC total RNA. The second PCR ran about 6 to 12 cycles with a sample-barcoded 5' primer and J-beta primers. TCRdb re-derived calls from the 5' RACE reads in MiXCR, one entry per CDR3 protein. The top ten hold about 42% of the sample, which has roughly 800,000 distinct CDR3 sequences, 50% to 65% seen once. The sample comes from a study of blood T cells in healthy people across ages. Study findings and constraints: For the donors, CMV status was unknown and possibly confounded expanded clonotype changes.

Germline CDR1 SGHDT, CDR2 YYEEEE. The CDR3 is made up of 14 amino acids. V lost 0 bases and J 12 bases, leaving 19 bases between the germline ends. The V call is TRBV5-6, the J call TRBJ2-7; unclear D gene. Sequencing was performed on blood. The clonotype was recovered from an elderly man in good health. CDR3 in DNA: TGTGCCAGCAGCTTGGTGGAGCCCTCGGAGACCCGGTACTTC. Translation gives CASSLVEPSETRYF.